One T cell receptor beta chain is described in this entry. Its target is not known. At one boundary the junction diverges from the germline segment, which might be a read error. This sample was included in a study of cytomegalovirus exposure and HLA in healthy donors. Study-level findings and limits: The productive fraction for most TCR beta V segments was about 87% or about 30% in an earlier analysis.

The PCR employed 60 Vbeta primers together with 13 Jbeta primers. Sequencing used immunoSEQ multiplex PCR; TCRdb keeps in-frame clones, though not all of them. The repertoire holds 45,000 to 60,000 clones, with 73% as singletons. The donors were healthy bone marrow donors. This CDR3 has 18 amino acids. From germline, CDR1 is SSHAT and CDR2 FNYEAQ (reference sequence). The sequence was obtained from a man aged 18 to 29 in good health and CMV-seronegative. The gene calls are TRBV7-7 and TRBJ2-7, with 8 bases lining up with TRBD2. Sequenced sample: PBMCs. CDR3 bases: TGTGCTAGCAGCTTAGATTTGGTGCGGGGGGACCCACCCTACGAGCAGTACTTC. Protein: CASSLDLVRGDPPYEQYF.